Each of the 18 T cell receptor beta chains below was sequenced from the same sample in a study of cytomegalovirus exposure and HLA in healthy donors. PCR employed 60 Vbeta and 13 Jbeta primers. Sequenced by immunoSEQ multiplex PCR; TCRdb stores in-frame clones only, minus some. The table records about 140,000 clones, 82% of them present only once. The sample consisted of PBMCs. The origin of the receptors is a man between 18 and 29 years old in good health and CMV-seropositive.

The chain has TRBV6-6 and TRBJ2-2; 10 nucleotides align to TRBD2. Germline V gene sequence: CDR1 MNHNY, CDR2 SVGAGI (reference sequence). Unmatched junction bases numbered 2, after V lost 7 bases and J lost 6 bases. The CDR3 covers 13 residues. CDR3 amino acids: CASKAGGPGELFF. The CDR3 nucleotides are TGTGCCAGCAAAGCGGGAGGGCCCGGGGAGCTGTTTTTT.

This sequence joins TRBV5-1 and TRBJ2-1; D perhaps matches TRBD1 (5 bases). The CDR3 is made up of 14 amino acids. V gave up 4 bases and J gave up 1 base, with 9 bases separating them. Germline values: CDR1 SGHRS, CDR2 YFSETQ. Here the CDR3 reads CASSTDTSYNEQFF. CDR3 in DNA: TGCGCCAGCAGCACGGACACTTCCTACAATGAGCAGTTCTTC.

The chain couples TRBV2 to TRBJ2-6, with 10 bases identical to TRBD1. CDR1 is SNHLY and CDR2 is FYNNEI in the germline V gene. V shed 7 bases, J shed 0 bases, and the junction held 12 bases outside the gene matches. The CDR3 consists of 19 residues. The CDR3 DNA reads TGTGCCAGCACCCGGACAGGGGGGGGTCCCAGCTCTGGGGCCAACGTCCTGACTTTC. It translates to CASTRTGGGPSSGANVLTF.

This clone appeared once. A junction end diverges from the germline sequence, so it may reflect a read error. The chain joins TRBV7-7 to TRBJ2-3; 12 positions match TRBD1. Germline V gene lookup returns CDR1 SSHAT and CDR2 FNYEAQ (reference sequence). The CDR3 consists of 15 residues. CDR3 protein: CASSLGTGGGDTQYF. The CDR3 bases are TGTGCTAGCAGCTTAGGGACAGGGGGCGGAGATACGCAGTATTTT.

This clone has more than one count but fewer than ten. This chain connects TRBV2 to TRBJ2-7, with 10 bases aligning to TRBD1. J lost 0 bases, V lost 6 bases, and 5 bases had no gene match. CDR1 is SNHLY, CDR2 FYNNEI, per germline. The CDR3 loop spans 15 amino acids. The CDR3 region is CASRGQGLSSYEQYF. The CDR3 DNA follows: TGTGCCAGCAGGGGACAGGGGTTAAGCTCCTACGAGCAGTACTTC. Supplemented by reference TRBV2 and TRBJ2-7, the full variable domain reads EPEVTQTPSHQVTQMGQEVILRCVPISNHLYFYWYRQILGQKVEFLVSFYNNEISEKSEIFDDQFSVERPDGSNFTLKIRSTKLEDSAMYFCASRGQGLSSYEQYFGPGTRLTVT.

The CDR3 here is CASSLKVWDRASSGHFEAFF. The CDR3 DNA reads as TGCGCCAGCAGCTTGAAAGTATGGGACAGGGCGAGTTCGGGCCACTTTGAAGCTTTCTTT. This chain connects TRBV5-1 to TRBJ1-1; 9 bases are shared with TRBD1. Germline V CDR1 and CDR2: SGHRS, YFSETQ. V shed 1 base, J shed 7 bases, and the junction held 23 bases outside the gene matches. The length of the CDR3 is 20 residues.

The chain employs TRBV6-5 and TRBJ1-6, with D maybe TRBD1 (5 bases). The CDR3 length is 15 residues. Germline CDR1 is MNHEY and CDR2 is SVGAGI. Trimming stripped 0 bases from V and 7 bases from J, with 10 bases between. CDR3 loop: CASSYSGGTNSPLHF. CDR3 bases: TGTGCCAGCAGTTACTCGGGAGGGACGAATTCACCCCTCCACTTT.

This clone was seen just once. V gene TRBV7-8 combines with J gene TRBJ2-1, with 11 bases fitting TRBD2. In germline, CDR1 is SGHVS, CDR2 FQNEAQ. The CDR3 length is 17 residues. V lost 8 bases to trimming and J lost 0 bases; unmatched junction nucleotides: 9. CDR3 amino acids: CASLAGGDSSSYNEQFF. Written as DNA, the CDR3 is TGTGCCAGCTTAGCGGGAGGGGATTCGAGCTCCTACAATGAGCAGTTCTTC.

CDR3 amino acids: CATSRAFALAGGGEQFF. The CDR3 region has the DNA TGTGCCACCAGCAGAGCCTTCGCACTAGCGGGAGGGGGTGAGCAGTTCTTC. The rearrangement links TRBV15 to TRBJ2-1; 13 nucleotides agree with TRBD2. CDR1 and CDR2 from the germline V gene are LNHNV and YYDKDF (reference sequence). This CDR3 has 17 residues. J was trimmed by 9 bases and V by 1 base; bases with no gene match: 9.

This clone was counted only a few times. The CDR3 DNA reads as TGTGCCAGTAGTGTATACAGGGGGCTAGACGAGCAGTACTTC. It encodes CASSVYRGLDEQYF. V is TRBV19 and J is TRBJ2-7; 9 positions match TRBD1. Trimming at V came to 5 bases and at J to 5 bases, leaving 7 bases not matched to a gene. Germline lookup yields CDR1 LNHDA and CDR2 SQIVND (reference sequence). The CDR3 has 14 amino acids.

The chain combines TRBV19 with TRBJ2-1, with 7 nucleotides matching TRBD1. The CDR3 totals 15 residues. The germline CDR1 and CDR2 sequences are LNHDA and SQIVND (reference sequence). Unmatched junction bases numbered 11, after V lost 7 bases and J lost 5 bases. The CDR3 sequence: CASTHGDSRNNEQFF. The CDR3 DNA sequence: TGTGCCAGTACTCACGGGGACAGCAGGAACAATGAGCAGTTCTTC.

A remark on this clone: Other DNA sequences from this sample encode an identical CDR3 as well. The chain links TRBV5-1 to TRBJ2-1, with a weak D call TRBD2 (6 bases). V was shortened by 0 bases and J by 0 bases, with 7 bases between the two germline ends. The germline CDR1 and CDR2 sequences are SGHRS and YFSETQ. The CDR3 loop spans 15 amino acids. The CDR3 loop reads CASSLAGSSYNEQFF. The CDR3 nucleotides are TGCGCCAGCAGCTTGGCCGGGAGCTCCTACAATGAGCAGTTCTTC.

V is TRBV10-3 and J is TRBJ2-7; 12 nucleotides agree with TRBD1. Germline lookup yields CDR1 ENHRY and CDR2 SYGVKD. The CDR3 has 15 amino acids. V gave up 6 bases and J gave up 7 bases; unmatched junction bases: 10. The CDR3 reads CAIRPGQGAEKEQYF. The CDR3 DNA reads TGTGCCATCAGACCGGGACAGGGGGCTGAAAAGGAGCAGTACTTC.

This clone was detected only once. The J gene is TRBJ1-6, the V gene TRBV4-2; 7 nucleotides agree with TRBD1. The CDR3 is 16 residues long. V was clipped by 0 bases and J by 8 bases; unmatched bases: 7. Germline CDR1 is LGHNA and CDR2 is YNFKEQ. The CDR3 reads CASSQETGVYDSPLHF. The CDR3 nucleotides read TGTGCCAGCAGCCAAGAAACAGGGGTTTACGATTCACCCCTCCACTTT.

The chain couples TRBV2 to TRBJ1-3; D might be TRBD1 (5 bases). Trimming removed 5 bases at V and 5 bases at J, with 7 bases between. Germline CDR1 SNHLY, CDR2 FYNNEI. The CDR3 is 12 residues long. The CDR3 region is CASSRGRNTIYF. CDR3 sequence (DNA): TGTGCCAGCAGTCGGGGGAGAAACACCATATATTTT.

This clone has only one observation. The chain joins TRBV6-1 to TRBJ1-3; D remains ambiguous. Germline CDR1 reads MNHNS; CDR2 reads SASEGT. The ends were cut back, 3 bases at V and 4 bases at J, with 19 bases in the middle. The CDR3 covers 17 residues. This CDR3 is CASSDHPARRGGNTIYF. The CDR3 nucleotides are TGTGCCAGCAGTGATCACCCCGCGCGAAGAGGAGGAAACACCATATATTTT.

This clone was counted only a few times. The V call is TRBV9, the J call TRBJ1-1; no clear D. CDR1 is SGDLS, CDR2 YYNGEE, per germline. CDR3 size: 13 residues. The ends were cut back, 3 bases at V and 1 base at J, with 7 bases in the middle. The DNA for the CDR3 is TGTGCCAGCAGCGGCACATGGAACACTGAAGCTTTCTTT. Translation gives CASSGTWNTEAFF.

The chain links TRBV10-1 to TRBJ2-1; D is perhaps TRBD2 (6 bases). The CDR3 has 13 residues. Per germline, CDR1 WNHNN and CDR2 SYGVQD (reference sequence). V lost 0 bases to trimming and J lost 10 bases, with 10 bases between them. In nucleotides, the CDR3 is TGCGCCAGCAGTGAGTCTCTCAGCGGGGAGCAGTTCTTC. Translated: CASSESLSGEQFF.